The clone carrying this T cell receptor (beta chain) was observed at least ten times. The record originates from a study of immune characterization of retroperitoneal liposarcoma. The ends lost 7 bases at V and 6 bases at J; junction bases unmatched: 12. The CDR3 runs to 15 residues. Germline loops: CDR1 MNHNS, CDR2 SASEGT. Via MiXCR, TCRdb re-called the PCR reads, giving one row per CDR3 protein. The data show about 10,000 distinct CDR3 sequences, with about 30% seen just once and over 8% held by the top ten. The chain carries TRBV6-1 and TRBJ2-4; the match to TRBD2 covers 7 bases. What was sequenced was tumor tissue. This receptor was taken from a male donor with retroperitoneal liposarcoma. CDR3: CASTREGTPGNIQYF. The CDR3 region has the DNA TGTGCCAGCACTAGGGAGGGGACGCCGGGAAACATTCAGTACTTC.